This T cell receptor (beta chain) was observed in a study of control samples from healthy donors and cancer patients. Method: immunoSEQ multiplex PCR; TCRdb's copy keeps in-frame clones and lacks some. The sample has about 110,000 clones, 80% to 95% seen once; the top ten hold 6% to 8%. CDR3 size: 15 residues. Germline loops: CDR1 MNHEY, CDR2 SMNVEV (reference sequence). Trimming shortened V by 6 bases and J by 0 bases, and 11 bases separated the two germline ends. The sample taken for sequencing was blood. J is TRBJ1-4 and V is TRBV27; tentatively, D is TRBD1 (5 bases). The TCR originated in a woman under 30 in good health. CDR3 in amino acids: CASRGRGATNEKLFF. The CDR3 DNA reads as TGTGCCAGCAGGGGGCGGGGGGCAACTAATGAAAAACTGTTTTTT.